This T cell receptor (beta chain) was found in a study of CD8+ T cells in alopecia areata. Findings and limits, study-wide: Numerous clones, expanded in lesions, remained in scalp and blood during tofacitinib.

Treatment given: oral pan-JAK inhibitor, 5-10 mg twice daily. Lesional scalp punch biopsies and peripheral blood came from alopecia areata patients. Details on this clone: Its antigen is undetermined.

The germline V and J ends were trimmed by 3 bases and 4 bases, with 9 bases remaining between them. Germline V gene sequence: CDR1 SGHAT, CDR2 FQNNGV. This CDR3 has 14 amino acids. Sequencing used cDNA as its template, made by extracting RNA and reverse transcribing it. Profiling relied on immunoSEQ multiplex PCR, and the TCRdb table lists in-frame clones only, not all of them. The data contain around 110,000 clones, around 50% of them singletons. This chain uses TRBV11-2 with TRBJ2-2; weak D call: TRBD2 (5 bases). The sequence was obtained from a human donor with alopecia areata. The sequencing here drew on CD8+ T cells sorted from blood, taken at week 24, from a patient treated with tofacitinib. CDR3 amino acids: CASSFLGGTGELFF. The CDR3 DNA follows: TGTGCCAGCAGCTTCCTCGGAGGCACCGGGGAGCTGTTTTTT. The whole variable domain, filled in from reference TRBV11-2 and TRBJ2-2, reads EAGVAQSPRYKIIEKRQSVAFWCNPISGHATLYWYQQILGQGPKLLIQFQNNGVVDDSQLPKDRFSAERLKGVDSTLKIQPAKLEDSAVYLCASSFLGGTGELFFGEGSRLTVL.